Each of the 12 T cell receptor beta chains below was sequenced from the same sample in a study of a mutant IDH1 vaccine in newly diagnosed glioma. Their antigens remain unidentified. The data were produced by immunoSEQ multiplex PCR, yet TCRdb's version contains in-frame clones alone and is incomplete. The sample lists approximately 24,000 clones, around 77% occurring once. Time point given: week 11, during vaccination. Mutant IDH1 20-mer peptide, at 300 ug, made up each vaccine dose, with topical imiquimod. The material sequenced was PBMCs, taken from a glioma patient whose treatment included an IDH1 peptide vaccine. These receptors were obtained from a woman aged 18-29 years with glioma.

There are a few counts of this clone. The rearrangement uses TRBV18 and TRBJ2-7; D call uncertain. Germline assignment: CDR1 KGHSH and CDR2 LQKENI. The CDR3 totals 14 residues. The V end was cut by 6 bases, the J end by 3 bases, with 15 bases between. CDR3 coding DNA: TGTGCCAGCTCCCCTCCGGTGGACGGCTACGAGCAGTACTTC. Encoded protein: CASSPPVDGYEQYF.

The chain joins TRBV27 to TRBJ1-5; possibly TRBD1 for D (5 bases). Germline lookup yields CDR1 MNHEY and CDR2 SMNVEV (reference sequence). Trimming stripped 6 bases from V and 4 bases from J, with 10 bases between. The CDR3 consists of 13 residues. CDR3 region: CASSTKGNQPQHF. The CDR3 nucleotides are TGTGCCAGCAGCACCAAGGGGAATCAGCCCCAGCATTTT.

The chain recombines TRBV13 with TRBJ2-7; the match to TRBD1 covers 7 bases. This CDR3 spans 14 amino acids. Looked up from germline, CDR1 is PRHDT and CDR2 is FYEKMQ (reference sequence). The V and J ends lost 9 bases and 2 bases, in that order; junction bases with no gene match: 10. CDR3 loop: CASSLRQGAYEQYF. CDR3 sequence (DNA): TGTGCCAGTTCCCTAAGGCAGGGGGCCTACGAGCAGTACTTC. Full variable domain (outside the CDR3, taken from reference TRBV13 and TRBJ2-7): AAGVIQSPRHLIKEKRETATLKCYPIPRHDTVYWYQQGPGQDPQFLISFYEKMQSDKGSIPDRFSAQQFSDYHSELNMSSLELGDSALYFCASSLRQGAYEQYFGPGTRLTVT.

This clone has just one count. The chain is built from TRBV7-9 and TRBJ1-1, with D unresolved. Per germline, CDR1 SEHNR and CDR2 FQNEAQ (reference sequence). V shed 7 bases and J shed 2 bases, with 20 bases lying between them. The CDR3 covers 16 residues. CDR3: CASTTLLTFPNTEAFF. The CDR3 DNA sequence: TGTGCCAGCACCACTCTCTTAACCTTCCCAAACACTGAAGCTTTCTTT.

The gene calls are TRBV11-3 and TRBJ2-3; unclear D gene. This CDR3 comprises 16 residues. Trimming took off 0 bases at V and 6 bases at J, with 16 bases between the two ends. CDR1 is SGHNT and CDR2 is YENEEA in the germline V gene. CDR3 in amino acids: CASSLEGLTVKDTQYF. The CDR3 DNA follows: TGTGCCAGCAGCTTAGAGGGATTAACAGTGAAGGATACGCAGTATTTT.

The V gene is TRBV29-1, the J gene TRBJ2-7; a weak D match, TRBD1 (5 bases). The V gene's germline CDR1 is SQVTM and CDR2 ANQGSEA. Trimming removed 7 bases from V and 1 base from J, with 11 bases in between. The length of the CDR3 is 12 residues. The CDR3 DNA sequence: TGCAGCGCCCGGAAGGGGTCCTACGAGCAGTACTTC. Encoded protein: CSARKGSYEQYF.

This clone was counted once. Mismatch with germline at one junction end may stem from a read error. V and J are TRBV11-3 and TRBJ2-7; D remains unclear. The CDR3 consists of 15 residues. CDR1 is SGHNT and CDR2 is YENEEA in the germline V gene. Written as DNA, the CDR3 is TGTGCCAGCAGCAACGACGCACGAGGCTCCTACGGGCAGTACTTC. Its protein is CASSNDARGSYGQYF.

The V and J genes are TRBV29-1 and TRBJ1-1; D call uncertain. The length of the CDR3 is 13 residues. CDR1 and CDR2 from the germline V gene are SQVTM and ANQGSEA. V was clipped by 6 bases and J by 0 bases, with 11 bases between them. CDR3 DNA sequence: TGCAGCGTGGTCCGGGCCGTGAACACTGAAGCTTTCTTT. Its translation is CSVVRAVNTEAFF.

This clone was seen only once. V gene TRBV7-2 combines with J gene TRBJ2-3; D is undetermined. The CDR3 sequence is 15 residues long. Trimming removed 1 base at V and 3 bases at J, with 11 bases between. Per the germline V gene, CDR1 is SGHTA and CDR2 is FQGNSA. The CDR3 sequence is CASSLGGSLTDTQYF. The CDR3 coding sequence is TGTGCCAGCAGCTTAGGAGGCTCCTTAACAGATACGCAGTATTTT.

This chain joins TRBV6-1 and TRBJ2-3, with D possibly being TRBD1 or TRBD2 (6 bases each). This CDR3 spans 15 amino acids. The V and J ends lost 8 bases and 0 bases respectively, with 15 bases between them. CDR1 and CDR2 from the germline V gene are MNHNS and SASEGT. This CDR3 is CASGRGRLSTDTQYF. CDR3 in DNA: TGTGCCAGCGGCCGGGGGCGATTAAGCACAGATACGCAGTATTTT.

This chain uses TRBV19 with TRBJ1-5, with no clear D. Trimming cost V 7 bases and J 7 bases, with 5 bases left between them. This CDR3 region has 10 residues. CDR1 is LNHDA, CDR2 SQIVND, per germline (reference sequence). CDR3 protein: CASNRQPQHF. In nucleotides, the CDR3 is TGTGCCAGTAATCGACAGCCCCAGCATTTT.

The chain recombines TRBV6-6 with TRBJ2-7; a weak D match, TRBD1 (7 bases). Germline loops: CDR1 MNHNY, CDR2 SVGAGI (reference sequence). This CDR3 is built from 12 residues. Trimming took 7 bases from V and 7 from J, leaving 14 bases between them. CDR3 DNA sequence: TGTGCCAGCAAGGAGGGGGCGCAGGAGCAGTACTTC. Protein product: CASKEGAQEQYF.